This T cell receptor beta chain stems from a study of CD8 T cells in ankylosing spondylitis. Overall study findings and caveats: Ankylosing spondylitis blood appeared to carry a characteristic TCR beta motif of several highly homologous variants.

Germline V CDR1 and CDR2: SGHTA, FQGNSA. The CDR3 totals 16 residues. Trimming left V 1 base short and J 6 bases short, with 16 bases between. Quantitative 5'-RACE was performed with molecular barcodes, and it yielded the TCR beta libraries. TCRdb re-called the 5' RACE reads with MiXCR, one entry per CDR3 protein. The sample consists of roughly 100,000 distinct CDR3 sequences, around 24% of them appearing once. Comment on this clonotype: Its antigen is still unknown.

What was sequenced was synovial fluid, either unsorted or a sorted T cell fraction (not recorded which). The sequence was obtained from a male donor with ankylosing spondylitis. The chain carries TRBV7-2 and TRBJ1-5; a weak D match, TRBD1 (6 bases). CDR3 sequence (DNA): TGTGCCAGCAGCTTAGGCCCGGGGGCAGGAGGTCAGCCCCAGCATTTT. Encoded protein: CASSLGPGAGGQPQHF. Variable domain in full (rest from reference TRBV7-2 and TRBJ1-5): GAGVSQSPSNKVTEKGKDVELRCDPISGHTALYWYRQSLGQGLEFLIYFQGNSAPDKSGLPSDRFSAERTGGSVSTLTIQRTQQEDSAVYLCASSLGPGAGGQPQHFGDGTRLSIL.